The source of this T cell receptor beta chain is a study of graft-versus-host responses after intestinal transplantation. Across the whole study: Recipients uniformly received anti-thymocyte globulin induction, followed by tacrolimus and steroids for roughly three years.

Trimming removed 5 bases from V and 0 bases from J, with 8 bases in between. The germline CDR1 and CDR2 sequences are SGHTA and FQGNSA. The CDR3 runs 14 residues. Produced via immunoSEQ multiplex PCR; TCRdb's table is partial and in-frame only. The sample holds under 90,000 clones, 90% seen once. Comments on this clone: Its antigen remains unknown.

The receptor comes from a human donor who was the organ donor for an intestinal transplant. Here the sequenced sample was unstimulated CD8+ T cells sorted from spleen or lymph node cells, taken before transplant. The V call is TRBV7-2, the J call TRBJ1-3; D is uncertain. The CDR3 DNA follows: TGTGCCAGCAGCCTCGGAGGCTCTGGAAACACCATATATTTT. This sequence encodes CASSLGGSGNTIYF. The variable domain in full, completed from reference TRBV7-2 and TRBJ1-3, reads GAGVSQSPSNKVTEKGKDVELRCDPISGHTALYWYRQSLGQGLEFLIYFQGNSAPDKSGLPSDRFSAERTGGSVSTLTIQRTQQEDSAVYLCASSLGGSGNTIYFGEGSWLTVV.